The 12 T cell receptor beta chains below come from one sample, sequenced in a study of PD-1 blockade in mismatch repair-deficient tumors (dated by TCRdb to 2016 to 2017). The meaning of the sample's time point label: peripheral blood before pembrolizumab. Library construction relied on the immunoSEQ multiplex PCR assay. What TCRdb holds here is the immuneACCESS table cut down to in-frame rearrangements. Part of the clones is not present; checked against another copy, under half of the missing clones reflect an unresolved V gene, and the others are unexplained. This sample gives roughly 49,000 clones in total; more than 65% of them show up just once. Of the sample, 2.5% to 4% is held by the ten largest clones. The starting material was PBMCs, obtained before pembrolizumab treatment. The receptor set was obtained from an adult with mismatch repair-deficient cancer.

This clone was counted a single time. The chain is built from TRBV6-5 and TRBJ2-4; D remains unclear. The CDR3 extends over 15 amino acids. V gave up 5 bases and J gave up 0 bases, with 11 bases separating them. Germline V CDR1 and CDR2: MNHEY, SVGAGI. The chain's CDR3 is CASSPRSVAKNIQYF. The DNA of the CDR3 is TGTGCCAGCAGTCCCCGATCTGTAGCCAAAAACATTCAGTACTTC.

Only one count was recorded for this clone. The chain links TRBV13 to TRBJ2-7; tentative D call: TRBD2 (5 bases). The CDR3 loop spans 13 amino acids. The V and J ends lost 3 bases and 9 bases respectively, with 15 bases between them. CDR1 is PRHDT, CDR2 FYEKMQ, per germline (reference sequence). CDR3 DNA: TGTGCCAGCAGCTTGGGTGAGGTTCGGGGGCAGTACTTC. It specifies CASSLGEVRGQYF. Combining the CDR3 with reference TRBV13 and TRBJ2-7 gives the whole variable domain AAGVIQSPRHLIKEKRETATLKCYPIPRHDTVYWYQQGPGQDPQFLISFYEKMQSDKGSIPDRFSAQQFSDYHSELNMSSLELGDSALYFCASSLGEVRGQYFGPGTRLTVT.

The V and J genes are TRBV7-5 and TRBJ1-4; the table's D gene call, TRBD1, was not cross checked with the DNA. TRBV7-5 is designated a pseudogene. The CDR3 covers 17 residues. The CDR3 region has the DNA TGTGCCAGAAGCCTCGGATTCCCCCAGGCAACTAATGAAAAACTGTTTTTT. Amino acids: CARSLGFPQATNEKLFF.

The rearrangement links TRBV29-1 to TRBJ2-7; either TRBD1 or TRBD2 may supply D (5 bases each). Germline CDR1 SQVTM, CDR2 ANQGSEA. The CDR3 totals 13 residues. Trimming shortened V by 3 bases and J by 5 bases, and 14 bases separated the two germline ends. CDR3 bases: TGCAGCGTTGATACTGGGGGTACCCACGAGCAGTACTTC. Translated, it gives CSVDTGGTHEQYF.

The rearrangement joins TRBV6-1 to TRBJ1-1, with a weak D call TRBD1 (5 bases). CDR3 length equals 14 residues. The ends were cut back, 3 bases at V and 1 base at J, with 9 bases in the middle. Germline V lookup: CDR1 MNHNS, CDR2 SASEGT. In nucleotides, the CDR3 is TGTGCCAGCAGTGACGACAGAAAGAACACTGAAGCTTTCTTT. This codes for CASSDDRKNTEAFF.

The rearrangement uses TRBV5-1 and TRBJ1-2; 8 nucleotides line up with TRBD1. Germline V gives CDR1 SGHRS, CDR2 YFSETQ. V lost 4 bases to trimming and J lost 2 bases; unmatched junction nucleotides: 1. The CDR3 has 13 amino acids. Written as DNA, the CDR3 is TGCGCCAGCAGCCAGGGGGCGAACTATGGCTACACCTTC. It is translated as CASSQGANYGYTF.

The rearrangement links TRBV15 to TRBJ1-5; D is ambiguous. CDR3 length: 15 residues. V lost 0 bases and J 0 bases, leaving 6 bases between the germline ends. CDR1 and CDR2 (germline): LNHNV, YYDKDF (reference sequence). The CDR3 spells CATSRDRNSNQPQHF. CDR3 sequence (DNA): TGTGCCACCAGCAGAGATCGGAATAGCAATCAGCCCCAGCATTTT. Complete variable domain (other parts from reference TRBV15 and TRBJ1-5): DAMVIQNPRYQVTQFGKPVTLSCSQTLNHNVMYWYQQKSSQAPKLLFHYYDKDFNNEADTPDNFQSRRPNTSFCFLDIRSPGLGDTAMYLCATSRDRNSNQPQHFGDGTRLSIL.

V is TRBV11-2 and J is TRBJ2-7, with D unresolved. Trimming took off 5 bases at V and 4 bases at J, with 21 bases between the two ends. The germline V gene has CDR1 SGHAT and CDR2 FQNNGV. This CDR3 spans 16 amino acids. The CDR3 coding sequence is TGTGCCAGCAGCCCCATCCGGAGAACGATGGAGTACGAGCAGTACTTC. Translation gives CASSPIRRTMEYEQYF.

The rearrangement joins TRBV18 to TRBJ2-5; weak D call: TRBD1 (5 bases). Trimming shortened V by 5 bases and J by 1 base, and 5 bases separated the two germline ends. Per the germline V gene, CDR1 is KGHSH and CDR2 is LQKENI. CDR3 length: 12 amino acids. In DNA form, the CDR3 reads TGTGCCAGCTCAGACAGCCAAGAGACCCAGTACTTC. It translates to CASSDSQETQYF.

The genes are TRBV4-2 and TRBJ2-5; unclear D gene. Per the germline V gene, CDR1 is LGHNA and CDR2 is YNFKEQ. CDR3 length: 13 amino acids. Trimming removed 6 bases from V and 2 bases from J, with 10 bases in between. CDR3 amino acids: CASSLVGQETQYF. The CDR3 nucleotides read TGTGCCAGCAGTCTAGTGGGGCAAGAGACCCAGTACTTC.

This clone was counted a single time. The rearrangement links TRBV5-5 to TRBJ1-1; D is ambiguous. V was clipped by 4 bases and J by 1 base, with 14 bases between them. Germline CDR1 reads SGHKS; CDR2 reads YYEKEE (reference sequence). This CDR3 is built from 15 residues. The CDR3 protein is CASSLRSSGNTEAFF. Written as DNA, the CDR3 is TGTGCCAGCAGCCTTCGATCCTCGGGGAACACTGAAGCTTTCTTT.

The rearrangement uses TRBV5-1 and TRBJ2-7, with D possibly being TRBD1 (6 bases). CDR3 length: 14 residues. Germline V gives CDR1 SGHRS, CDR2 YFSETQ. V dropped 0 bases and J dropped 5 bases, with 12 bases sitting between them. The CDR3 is CASSLDRVADEQYF. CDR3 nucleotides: TGCGCCAGCAGCTTGGACAGGGTCGCCGACGAGCAGTACTTC.